The 32 T cell receptor beta chains given below trace back to one sample, sequenced in a study of blood T cell repertoires in COVID-19 (dated by TCRdb to 2018 to 2021). Library generation was performed with the immunoSEQ multiplex PCR assay. TCRdb took this table from immuneACCESS and kept in-frame rearrangements with V and J called. Such tables lack part of the clones; where checked against another copy, unresolved V genes explain under half of the gap, and the rest is unexplained. The sample includes approximately 89,000 clones, with approximately 84% observed a single time. Jointly, the top ten make up 6.3% of the sample. Sequencing used peripheral blood. These receptors all come from a man aged 65 to 79 with COVID-19, enrolled during active disease.

The chain recombines TRBV7-9 with TRBJ2-2, with D possibly being TRBD1 (5 bases). The germline gives CDR1 SEHNR, CDR2 FQNEAQ (reference sequence). The CDR3 runs to 16 residues. The ends were cut back, 1 base at V and 0 bases at J, with 9 bases in the middle. The CDR3 nucleotides read TGTGCCAGCAGCTTAGGCAGGGCCACGAACACCGGGGAGCTGTTTTTT. It encodes CASSLGRATNTGELFF.

This rearrangement joins TRBV7-8 to TRBJ2-7; D perhaps matches TRBD2 (5 bases). The CDR3 totals 14 residues. The V and J ends lost 3 bases and 0 bases respectively, with 9 bases between them. Germline CDR1 is SGHVS and CDR2 is FQNEAQ. The CDR3: CASSLPGNSYEQYF. The CDR3, as DNA: TGTGCCAGCAGCTTGCCGGGGAACTCCTACGAGCAGTACTTC.

The chain uses TRBV19 and TRBJ2-7; the match to TRBD2 covers 8 bases. The CDR3 spans 15 residues. CDR1 LNHDA and CDR2 SQIVND come from the germline V gene (reference sequence). The V gene end was trimmed by 11 bases and the J gene end by 0 bases; junction bases not matched to a gene: 12. CDR3 nucleotide sequence: TGTGCCCCTAATTGGGAGCGGGAGATCTCCTACGAGCAGTACTTC. This gives the protein CAPNWEREISYEQYF.

The table lists this clone with a few counts. The genes are TRBV7-9 and TRBJ2-1, with D possibly matching TRBD2 (5 bases). The CDR3 covers 14 residues. CDR1 SEHNR and CDR2 FQNEAQ come from the germline V gene (reference sequence). The V end lost 0 bases, the J end lost 2 bases, and 5 bases lay between the germline ends. CDR3 DNA: TGTGCCAGCAGCTTAGCCGGGACCTACAATGAGCAGTTCTTC. Translation: CASSLAGTYNEQFF.

This sequence joins TRBV7-9 and TRBJ1-2; D remains ambiguous. The germline CDR1 and CDR2 sequences are SEHNR and FQNEAQ (reference sequence). The length of the CDR3 is 12 residues. V was pared by 1 base and J by 8 bases, with 8 bases between. The CDR3 is CASSLELLGYTF. The CDR3, as DNA: TGTGCCAGCAGCTTAGAGCTCTTGGGCTACACCTTC. Full variable domain (remainder filled in from reference TRBV7-9 and TRBJ1-2): DTGVSQNPRHKITKRGQNVTFRCDPISEHNRLYWYRQTLGQGPEFLTYFQNEAQLEKSRLLSDRFSAERPKGSFSTLEIQRTEQGDSAMYLCASSLELLGYTFGSGTRLTVV.

The CDR3 here is CASSYGNTEAFF. The CDR3 region has the DNA TGTGCCAGCAGTTACGGGAACACTGAAGCTTTCTTT. The V and J genes are TRBV28 and TRBJ1-1; no reliable D call. From germline, CDR1 is MDHEN and CDR2 SYDVKM. The V gene lost 4 bases and the J gene lost 1 base, with 4 bases spanning the gap. This CDR3 has 12 amino acids.

The chain employs TRBV20-1 and TRBJ2-3; 9 nucleotides agree with TRBD1. CDR3 length: 15 residues. Germline CDR1 is DFQATT and CDR2 is SNEGSKA (reference sequence). V shed 3 bases and J 0 bases; nucleotides not matched to a gene: 4. The CDR3 region has the DNA TGCAGTGCTAGTCCCGGGACAGGGAGCACAGATACGCAGTATTTT. It yields the protein CSASPGTGSTDTQYF.

The chain has TRBV28 and TRBJ2-7; D may be TRBD1 (6 bases). Trimming stripped 2 bases from V and 5 bases from J, with 10 bases between. The V gene's germline CDR1 is MDHEN and CDR2 SYDVKM. CDR3 length: 13 amino acids. This CDR3 is CASSLPGEHEQYF. DNA for the CDR3: TGTGCCAGCAGTTTACCAGGGGAACACGAGCAGTACTTC.

V is TRBV11-2 and J is TRBJ2-7; D is undetermined. Germline CDR1 is SGHAT and CDR2 is FQNNGV. This CDR3 is built from 12 residues. V shed 2 bases and J shed 4 bases, with 6 bases lying between them. CDR3 in DNA: TGTGCCAGCAGCTTATCAGATTACGAGCAGTACTTC. Protein product: CASSLSDYEQYF.

The V and J genes are TRBV4-2 and TRBJ2-1; 8 nucleotides agree with TRBD1. J was trimmed by 2 bases and V by 3 bases; bases with no gene match: 6. Germline loops: CDR1 LGHNA, CDR2 YNFKEQ. The CDR3 spans 16 residues. This CDR3 is CASSHEDRAPYNEQFF. The CDR3 DNA follows: TGTGCCAGCAGCCACGAGGACAGGGCCCCCTACAATGAGCAGTTCTTC.

This clone was seen only a few times. CDR3: CASSQEKGKLFF. In DNA, the CDR3 is TGTGCCAGCAGCCAAGAAAAGGGGAAACTGTTTTTT. The gene calls are TRBV14 and TRBJ1-4; D is perhaps TRBD1 (5 bases). Trimming left V 0 bases short and J 11 bases short, with 7 bases between. Looked up from germline, CDR1 is SGHDN and CDR2 is FVKESK. This CDR3 has 12 amino acids.

V and J are TRBV7-2 and TRBJ2-1, with TRBD2 matching 10 bases. The CDR3 loop spans 19 amino acids. Per the germline V gene, CDR1 is SGHTA and CDR2 is FQGNSA. The junction had 10 bases not matched to a gene; V was cut back by 1 base and J by 1 base. CDR3 amino acids: CASSLEVRASGGSYNEQFF. The DNA for the CDR3 is TGTGCCAGCAGCTTAGAGGTCAGGGCTAGCGGGGGTTCCTACAATGAGCAGTTCTTC.

Only a few counts were recorded for this clone. The V and J genes are TRBV5-5 and TRBJ2-3; 10 positions agree with TRBD2. From germline, CDR1 is SGHKS and CDR2 YYEKEE (reference sequence). The CDR3 length is 17 residues. Losses at the gene ends were 4 bases for V and 1 base for J; bases not matched to a gene: 9. DNA of the CDR3: TGTGCCAGCAGCCCAACCTTAACTAGCGGGGGCACAGATACGCAGTATTTT. This gives the protein CASSPTLTSGGTDTQYF.

This clone was seen once. The chain combines TRBV7-2 with TRBJ1-1; D call uncertain. The CDR3 sequence is 14 residues long. The germline V gene encodes CDR1 SGHTA and CDR2 FQGNSA. With 5 bases removed from V and 2 bases from J, the gap between germline ends came to 12 bases. The DNA of the CDR3 is TGTGCCAGCAGCACCCAACATTCTAACACTGAAGCTTTCTTT. It encodes CASSTQHSNTEAFF.

The rearrangement uses TRBV28 and TRBJ1-1, with a tentative D call TRBD1 (5 bases). Germline lookup yields CDR1 MDHEN and CDR2 SYDVKM. The CDR3 is 14 amino acids. Trimming took 7 bases from V and 4 from J, leaving 16 bases between them. The CDR3 nucleotides are TGTGCCAGCACCCCGGGGGGATCGGGCACTGAAGCTTTCTTT. Protein product: CASTPGGSGTEAFF. The full variable domain, its missing parts supplied by reference TRBV28 and TRBJ1-1, is DVKVTQSSRYLVKRTGEKVFLECVQDMDHENMFWYRQDPGLGLRLIYFSYDVKMKEKGDIPEGYSVSREKKERFSLILESASTNQTSMYLCASTPGGSGTEAFFGQGTRLTVV.

A few counts support this clone. This sequence joins TRBV7-8 and TRBJ1-4; no clear D. The CDR3 spans 15 residues. Germline CDR1 SGHVS, CDR2 FQNEAQ. The V gene lost 1 base and the J gene lost 0 bases, with 6 bases spanning the gap. The chain's CDR3 is CASSLETTTNEKLFF. The CDR3 nucleotides are TGTGCCAGCAGCTTAGAAACTACAACTAATGAAAAACTGTTTTTT.

This clone is a singleton in its sample. The gene calls are TRBV6-6 and TRBJ2-1; 10 positions match TRBD2. The CDR3 contains 15 residues. Germline CDR1 is MNHNY and CDR2 is SVGAGI (reference sequence). V shed 2 bases and J 10 bases; nucleotides not matched to a gene: 8. The CDR3 DNA sequence: TGTGCCAGCAGTTACGAAGGACTAGCGGTCCTCGAGCAGTTCTTC. Translating gives CASSYEGLAVLEQFF.

A single count supports this clone. V usage is TRBV9 and J usage is TRBJ1-2; 7 positions match TRBD1. This CDR3 spans 14 amino acids. Germline CDR1 is SGDLS and CDR2 is YYNGEE. V lost 0 bases, J lost 8 bases, and 7 bases stayed unmatched. The CDR3 spells CASSVGGQEGGYTF. The CDR3 nucleotides are TGTGCCAGCAGCGTAGGAGGACAGGAAGGCGGCTACACCTTC.

By share, this clone counts as medium-sized (0.01 to 0.1%). The chain couples TRBV5-3 to TRBJ1-5; no firm D call. TRBV5-3 is given ORF status, its function remaining uncertain. The CDR3 is 13 residues long. With 2 bases removed from V and 7 bases from J, the gap between germline ends came to 10 bases. CDR3 bases: TGTGCCAGAAGCTTAAGAGGGCACCAGCCCCAGCATTTT. Translating it yields CARSLRGHQPQHF.

The V call is TRBV9, the J call TRBJ1-2, with D hard to call. Germline lookup yields CDR1 SGDLS and CDR2 YYNGEE. V dropped 0 bases and J dropped 2 bases, with 8 bases sitting between them. The CDR3 spans 14 residues. The CDR3 sequence is CASSVEVANYGYTF. DNA for the CDR3: TGTGCCAGCAGCGTAGAAGTAGCCAACTATGGCTACACCTTC.

The V call is TRBV11-2, the J call TRBJ2-3, with a possible D match to TRBD2 (5 bases). The V and J ends lost 1 base and 2 bases respectively, with 7 bases between them. The germline gives CDR1 SGHAT, CDR2 FQNNGV. The CDR3 extends over 14 amino acids. CDR3 amino acids: CASSLVRDTDTQYF. The CDR3 region has the DNA TGTGCCAGCAGCTTAGTGAGGGACACAGATACGCAGTATTTT.

The gene calls are TRBV27 and TRBJ1-5; weak D call: TRBD1 (5 bases). From germline, CDR1 is MNHEY and CDR2 SMNVEV (reference sequence). There are 14 residues in the CDR3. Trimming removed 5 bases from V and 2 bases from J, with 10 bases in between. CDR3 residues: CASSAQGRNQPQHF. CDR3 sequence (DNA): TGTGCCAGCAGTGCCCAGGGCCGCAATCAGCCCCAGCATTTT.

In DNA, the CDR3 is TGTGCCAGCAGCTCTCGGACTAGCGGGAGGTACGATACGCAGTATTTT. This translates into CASSSRTSGRYDTQYF. V gene TRBV13 combines with J gene TRBJ2-3, with TRBD2 matching over 14 bases. Trimming removed 4 bases from V and 6 bases from J; junction bases left unmatched: 6. The CDR3 loop spans 16 amino acids. CDR1 is PRHDT, CDR2 FYEKMQ, per germline (reference sequence).

The chain employs TRBV28 and TRBJ1-5, with no clear D. This CDR3 comprises 14 residues. Trimming took off 6 bases at V and 0 bases at J, with 9 bases between the two ends. The V gene's germline CDR1 is MDHEN and CDR2 SYDVKM. The CDR3 sequence: CASSLQISNQPQHF. The DNA for the CDR3 is TGTGCCAGCAGCTTACAGATTAGCAATCAGCCCCAGCATTTT.

V gene TRBV19 combines with J gene TRBJ2-1; 9 bases align to TRBD2. V lost 3 bases to trimming and J lost 1 base; unmatched junction nucleotides: 4. Germline V gives CDR1 LNHDA, CDR2 SQIVND (reference sequence). The CDR3 covers 16 residues. CDR3 sequence (DNA): TGTGCCAGTAGTATCGGCGGGGGGGGTTCCTACAATGAGCAGTTCTTC. This gives the protein CASSIGGGGSYNEQFF.

The rearrangement links TRBV24-1 to TRBJ2-1; D may be TRBD1 (6 bases). CDR1 and CDR2 from the germline V gene are KGHDR and SFDVKD. Trimming left V 1 base short and J 4 bases short, with 7 bases between. The CDR3 is made up of 14 amino acids. The CDR3 DNA is TGTGCCACCAGTGATTTCAGGGGATACAATGAGCAGTTCTTC. Amino acids: CATSDFRGYNEQFF.

This chain links TRBV20-1 with TRBJ2-7; no firm D call. Per germline, CDR1 DFQATT and CDR2 SNEGSKA (reference sequence). This CDR3 contains 11 residues. The CDR3 protein is CTASSGFEQYF. The DNA for the CDR3 is TGCACCGCTAGTTCGGGTTTCGAGCAGTACTTC.

The chain joins TRBV2 to TRBJ1-2, with D maybe TRBD1 (6 bases). Trimming shortened V by 1 base and J by 6 bases, and 15 bases separated the two germline ends. Germline CDR1 reads SNHLY; CDR2 reads FYNNEI. There are 15 residues in the CDR3. CDR3 DNA: TGTGCCAGCAGTGAAGGACAGGTTCCGTCTGATGGCTACACCTTC. Translation: CASSEGQVPSDGYTF.

V and J are TRBV28 and TRBJ1-4; 8 bases line up with TRBD1. Unmatched junction bases numbered 3, after V lost 5 bases and J lost 4 bases. From germline, CDR1 is MDHEN and CDR2 SYDVKM. The length of the CDR3 is 14 residues. CDR3 DNA sequence: TGTGCCAGCAGTCAGGGGGCGGTTAATGAAAAACTGTTTTTT. This sequence encodes CASSQGAVNEKLFF. The complete variable domain, with remaining parts taken from reference TRBV28 and TRBJ1-4, reads DVKVTQSSRYLVKRTGEKVFLECVQDMDHENMFWYRQDPGLGLRLIYFSYDVKMKEKGDIPEGYSVSREKKERFSLILESASTNQTSMYLCASSQGAVNEKLFFGSGTQLSVL.

Turning to this clone: The junction and the germline gene differ at one end; a read error may be behind it. This chain connects TRBV19 to TRBJ1-5; 7 bases align to TRBD1. The CDR3 runs 13 residues. Germline V gene data show CDR1 as LNHDA and CDR2 as SQIVND (reference sequence). The DNA of the CDR3 is TGTGCCAGTAGTTTAGACAGGGTTCAGCCCCAGCATTTT. Translation gives CASSLDRVQPQHF.

The rearrangement uses TRBV4-1 and TRBJ1-2; D is perhaps TRBD1 (5 bases). The CDR3 length is 14 residues. Germline-derived CDR1 and CDR2 are MGHRA and YSYEKL. V lost 0 bases to trimming and J lost 4 bases, with 9 bases between them. CDR3 residues: CASSQEERGYGYTF. CDR3 in DNA: TGCGCCAGCAGCCAAGAGGAAAGGGGCTATGGCTACACCTTC.

This clone was recorded only once. This chain uses TRBV29-1 with TRBJ2-1; the match to TRBD2 covers 10 bases. This CDR3 contains 14 residues. Germline values: CDR1 SQVTM, CDR2 ANQGSEA. V was clipped by 1 base and J by 8 bases; unmatched bases: 5. The CDR3 DNA follows: TGCAGCGTTGAAGGCCTAGCGGGAGCTGATGAGCAGTTCTTC. Translation gives CSVEGLAGADEQFF.